The 17 T cell receptor beta chains below come from one sample, sequenced in a study of OX40 agonist ivuxolimab in advanced cancers. Measured with immunoSEQ multiplex PCR; TCRdb has only the in-frame clones, and not every one. The sample comprises roughly 81,000 clones, roughly 94% of which are singletons, and 11% rests with the top ten. Sequences were derived from CD4+ or CD8+ T cells sorted from blood, sampled in a trial of the OX40 agonist ivuxolimab. All receptors come from an adult with an advanced solid tumor such as melanoma, head and neck, liver or kidney cancer.

The chain carries TRBV27 and TRBJ1-5; D gene unclear. V lost 5 bases to trimming and J lost 5 bases, with 10 bases between them. The CDR3 length is 13 residues. Germline values: CDR1 MNHEY, CDR2 SMNVEV (reference sequence). The CDR3 coding sequence is TGTGCCAGCAGTCTCATGACGGATCAGCCCCAGCATTTT. Translation gives CASSLMTDQPQHF.

The chain is built from TRBV29-1 and TRBJ2-3; maybe TRBD2 (6 bases). The CDR3 totals 16 residues. Germline V gene lookup returns CDR1 SQVTM and CDR2 ANQGSEA. V was trimmed by 6 bases and J by 0 bases, leaving 19 bases between them. The CDR3 loop is CSVAGTDVPSTDTQYF. In DNA, the CDR3 is TGCAGCGTCGCGGGAACAGACGTTCCTAGCACAGATACGCAGTATTTT.

This clone was counted between two and nine times. The chain is built from TRBV14 and TRBJ2-7; 11 nucleotides line up with TRBD1. The germline V gene has CDR1 SGHDN and CDR2 FVKESK. The V gene end was trimmed by 4 bases and the J gene end by 6 bases; junction bases not matched to a gene: 8. The CDR3 is 15 residues long. The CDR3 loop is CASSRGTGGGIEQYF. The CDR3 nucleotides are TGTGCCAGCAGCCGGGGGACAGGGGGAGGCATCGAGCAGTACTTC.

V is TRBV7-9 and J is TRBJ2-7; possibly TRBD1 or TRBD2 for D (6 bases each). The CDR3 consists of 15 residues. CDR1 and CDR2 from the germline V gene are SEHNR and FQNEAQ (reference sequence). V shed 3 bases and J shed 5 bases, with 17 bases lying between them. CDR3 sequence: CASSFVSGAADEQYF. The CDR3 DNA follows: TGTGCCAGCAGCTTCGTTTCGGGGGCGGCAGACGAGCAGTACTTC.

The chain uses TRBV4-1 and TRBJ1-1; D gene uncertain. The CDR3 is 15 residues long. Germline V CDR1 and CDR2: MGHRA, YSYEKL. Trimming left V 4 bases short and J 4 bases short, with 16 bases between. CDR3 DNA sequence: TGCGCCAGCAGCCCAGCATCTCGGGGAATCACTGAAGCTTTCTTT. It codes for CASSPASRGITEAFF.

As DNA, the CDR3 is TGTGCCAGCAGCTTGGCCGGAGAGGGGGGCACTGAAGCTTTCTTT. Its translation is CASSLAGEGGTEAFF. V is TRBV5-6 and J is TRBJ1-1; D perhaps matches TRBD1 (6 bases). CDR3 length equals 15 residues. Trimming shortened V by 0 bases and J by 4 bases, and 13 bases separated the two germline ends. The V gene's germline CDR1 is SGHDT and CDR2 YYEEEE. Full variable domain (outside the CDR3, taken from reference TRBV5-6 and TRBJ1-1): DAGVTQSPTHLIKTRGQQVTLRCSPKSGHDTVSWYQQALGQGPQFIFQYYEEEERQRGNFPDRFSGHQFPNYSSELNVNALLLGDSALYLCASSLAGEGGTEAFFGQGTRLTVV.

A single count supports this clone. V usage is TRBV14 and J usage is TRBJ2-7; 8 positions match TRBD1. CDR3 length equals 15 residues. J lost 2 bases, V lost 3 bases, and 6 bases had no gene match. Per germline, CDR1 SGHDN and CDR2 FVKESK. CDR3 DNA: TGTGCCAGCAGCCACCGGGACAGGAGCCCCTACGAGCAGTACTTC. It yields the protein CASSHRDRSPYEQYF. The full variable domain, with the rest looked up from reference TRBV14 and TRBJ2-7, is EAGVTQFPSHSVIEKGQTVTLRCDPISGHDNLYWYRRVMGKEIKFLLHFVKESKQDESGMPNNRFLAERTGGTYSTLKVQPAELEDSGVYFCASSHRDRSPYEQYFGPGTRLTVT.

The chain recombines TRBV11-2 with TRBJ2-3; possibly TRBD2 for D (5 bases). Germline V gene lookup returns CDR1 SGHAT and CDR2 FQNNGV. The CDR3 contains 16 residues. Trimming shortened V by 4 bases and J by 4 bases, and 18 bases separated the two germline ends. CDR3: CASSSPAEAQADTQYF. The CDR3 DNA follows: TGTGCCAGCAGCTCTCCGGCGGAGGCCCAAGCAGATACGCAGTATTTT.

J is TRBJ2-1 and V is TRBV7-3; D is possibly TRBD1 (6 bases). Germline V gene lookup returns CDR1 SGHTA and CDR2 FQGTGA. This CDR3 is built from 16 residues. Trimming shortened V by 1 base and J by 2 bases, and 12 bases separated the two germline ends. The CDR3 coding sequence is TGTGCCAGCAGCTTAAGGTACAGGGTCCCCTACAATGAGCAGTTCTTC. This encodes CASSLRYRVPYNEQFF.

The chain combines TRBV7-6 with TRBJ2-3; 8 positions agree with TRBD2. The length of the CDR3 is 16 residues. Per germline, CDR1 SGHVS and CDR2 FNYEAQ. Losses at the gene ends were 1 base for V and 6 bases for J; bases not matched to a gene: 9. The CDR3 sequence: CASSLVGSGMRDTQYF. Written as DNA, the CDR3 is TGTGCCAGCAGCTTAGTAGGTAGCGGGATGAGGGATACGCAGTATTTT.

This chain's CDR3 is CASSPPNTGELFF. CDR3 DNA: TGTGCCAGCTCCCCTCCTAACACCGGGGAGCTGTTTTTT. The chain recombines TRBV27 with TRBJ2-2, with unresolved D. Germline CDR1 reads MNHEY; CDR2 reads SMNVEV (reference sequence). CDR3 length equals 13 residues. Trimming took off 8 bases at V and 2 bases at J, with 9 bases between the two ends.

The chain joins TRBV4-3 to TRBJ2-1; D might be TRBD2 (5 bases). Deletions cut 1 base from V and 6 bases from J, with 19 bases between. CDR3 length: 17 amino acids. Germline CDR1 LGHNA, CDR2 YSLEER. The CDR3 region has the DNA TGCGCCAGCAGCCAAGTATGGGTGGGAGAATTTTTCAATGAGCAGTTCTTC. It codes for CASSQVWVGEFFNEQFF.

V gene TRBV7-9 combines with J gene TRBJ2-7, with TRBD1 identical over 7 bases. Germline V CDR1 and CDR2: SEHNR, FQNEAQ (reference sequence). J gave up 3 bases and V 0 bases, and 5 bases lay outside the gene matches. There are 15 residues in the CDR3. CDR3 residues: CASSLARDRVYEQYF. The CDR3 coding sequence is TGTGCCAGCAGCTTAGCGCGAGACAGGGTCTACGAGCAGTACTTC.

The CDR3 protein is CASGDRDRGLTEAFF. The CDR3 DNA is TGTGCCAGTGGAGATCGGGACAGGGGTCTCACTGAAGCTTTCTTT. The chain employs TRBV7-8 and TRBJ1-1; 10 nucleotides align to TRBD1. After removal of 9 bases from V and 4 bases from J, the junction contained 11 bases not matched to a gene. The CDR3 runs 15 residues. Germline V gives CDR1 SGHVS, CDR2 FQNEAQ.

The gene calls are TRBV30 and TRBJ2-1; 15 bases line up with TRBD2. This CDR3 is built from 15 residues. From germline, CDR1 is GTSNPN and CDR2 SVGIG (reference sequence). CDR3 protein: CASGLAGGSYNEQFF. In DNA form, the CDR3 reads TGTGCTTCGGGACTAGCGGGAGGCTCCTACAATGAGCAGTTCTTC.

V is TRBV7-9 and J is TRBJ2-1; 7 bases align to TRBD2. V was pared by 4 bases and J by 6 bases, with 6 bases of the junction left unmatched. The CDR3 runs 14 residues. The germline gives CDR1 SEHNR, CDR2 FQNEAQ (reference sequence). The chain's CDR3 is CASSSGLPGNEQFF. As DNA, the CDR3 is TGTGCCAGCAGCTCGGGACTACCGGGCAATGAGCAGTTCTTC. The whole variable domain, filled in from reference TRBV7-9 and TRBJ2-1, reads DTGVSQNPRHKITKRGQNVTFRCDPISEHNRLYWYRQTLGQGPEFLTYFQNEAQLEKSRLLSDRFSAERPKGSFSTLEIQRTEQGDSAMYLCASSSGLPGNEQFFGPGTRLTVL.

V usage is TRBV29-1 and J usage is TRBJ1-1, with a possible D match to TRBD1 (5 bases). Trimming took off 6 bases at V and 4 bases at J, with 15 bases between the two ends. Looked up from germline, CDR1 is SQVTM and CDR2 is ANQGSEA. CDR3 size: 13 residues. The CDR3 bases are TGCAGCGTGCCGGGACCCCGTCCCACTGAAGCTTTCTTT. This sequence encodes CSVPGPRPTEAFF.